The rows below give T cell receptor beta chains drawn from one sample of a study of cytomegalovirus exposure and HLA in healthy donors. Assay: immunoSEQ multiplex PCR; the TCRdb copy retains only in-frame clones and omits some. There are 60,000 to 70,000 clones in the sample; more than 60% occur only once, and roughly 25% lies in the top ten. Material: PBMCs. These receptor sequences come from a woman aged 40 to 50 in good health and CMV-seropositive. The CDR3 runs from the conserved cysteine through the conserved F or W. Each record gives: clone size, J gene, V gene, D gene, CDR3 DNA, CDR3 protein. D genes are given only for firm matches. Clone size, where shown, is once, few, many, or a class for clones that have expanded.

NA TRBJ1-5 TRBV25-1 NA TGTGCCAGCAGTGATGACAGAGGACATCAGCCCCAGCATTTT CASSDDRGHQPQHF
NA TRBJ1-1 TRBV5-4 TRBD1 TGTGCCAGCAGCTTGGACAGGGGATTAACTGAAGCTTTCTTT CASSLDRGLTEAFF
once TRBJ2-7 TRBV23-1 TRBD1 TGCGCCAGCAGTCTGTTACCCCCAGGGGGCATCCACGAGCAGTACTTC CASSLLPPGGIHEQYF
NA TRBJ2-7 TRBV7-9 TRBD1 TGTGCCAGCAGCACCTACCCGGGACAGGGGATCAACGAGCAGTACTTC CASSTYPGQGINEQYF
NA TRBJ1-1 TRBV6-6 NA TGTGCCAGCAGTGCCCCAGTGGACAGGAACACTGAAGCTTTCTTT CASSAPVDRNTEAFF
few TRBJ2-7 TRBV10-3 TRBD2 TGTGCCATCAGTGAGTTGGGGTATGGGAAGCGGGGAACTCCCTACGAGCAGTACTTC CAISELGYGKRGTPYEQYF
few TRBJ1-1 TRBV28 TRBD1 TGTGCCAGCAGTTTACACGAACAGGGGGCGGGCACTGAAGCTTTCTTT CASSLHEQGAGTEAFF
NA TRBJ2-7 TRBV4-3 TRBD1 TGCGCCAGCAGCCAATCCGGGACAGCCTACGAGCAGTACTTC CASSQSGTAYEQYF
NA TRBJ1-1 TRBV19 NA TGTGCCAGTAGTATAGGATGGGGGCCTGGGGGTGAAGCTTTCTTT CASSIGWGPGGEAFF
NA TRBJ2-7 TRBV18 TRBD1 TGTGCCAGCTCACCGGTCGGGACAGACTCCTACGAGCAGTACTTC CASSPVGTDSYEQYF
NA TRBJ1-5 TRBV4-3 NA TGCGCCAGCAGCCAAGATCGCACGGGGCCCCAGCATTTT CASSQDRTGPQHF
NA TRBJ2-1 TRBV6-1 TRBD2 TGTGCCAGCAGTGTCTTCGGGGGGGGAGGCAATGAGCAGTTCTTC CASSVFGGGGNEQFF
NA TRBJ1-2 TRBV16 TRBD1 TGTGCCAGCAGCCAATGGAGGACAGGGGGCGAGTATGGCTACACCTTC CASSQWRTGGEYGYTF
NA TRBJ1-3 TRBV4-3 NA TGCGCCAGCAGCCAAGAAACAGGCCGAAATACCATATATTTT CASSQETGRNTIYF
once TRBJ2-7 TRBV27 NA TGTGCCGGCTCGCCAGATGGTTACGAGCAGTACTTC CAGSPDGYEQYF
NA TRBJ1-5 TRBV19 NA TGTGCCAGTAGTATATGGGCCCCCGAGAGCAATCAGCCCCAGCATTTT CASSIWAPESNQPQHF
NA TRBJ1-5 TRBV7-6 NA TGTGCCAGCAGCTTAACGTTGACGGGAAATCAGCCCCAGCATTTT CASSLTLTGNQPQHF
NA TRBJ2-3 TRBV7-9 TRBD2 TGTGCCAGCAGCTTAGGGGAGACTAGCGGGGGGCCCTCGGATACGCAGTATTTT CASSLGETSGGPSDTQYF
NA TRBJ2-1 TRBV7-8 TRBD2 TGTGCCAGCAGCTTCCGATCCAGCGGGGTTAATGAGCAGTTCTTC CASSFRSSGVNEQFF
NA TRBJ2-1 TRBV9 NA TGTGCCAGCAGCGTAGGAGGAGGGGCGGAGAGTTCCTACAATGAGCAGTTCTTC CASSVGGGAESSYNEQFF
once TRBJ1-3 TRBV6-6 NA TGTGCCAGCAGTTACACGCCAGGGGGAAACACCATATATTTT CASSYTPGGNTIYF
NA TRBJ2-1 TRBV9 TRBD2 TGTGCCAGCAGCGTATGGGAGGGGATGGTTGATGAGCAGTTCTTC CASSVWEGMVDEQFF
few TRBJ2-5 TRBV5-1 TRBD1 TGCGCCAGCAGCCCCCAAACCAGGGGGCGCGAGACCCAGTACTTC CASSPQTRGRETQYF
NA TRBJ1-2 TRBV19 NA TGTGCCAGTAAGTTGACTCCAGGGTACAACTATGGCTACACCTTC CASKLTPGYNYGYTF
NA TRBJ2-5 TRBV7-8 NA TGTGCCAGCAGCCTCCTGACTCCCCAAGAGACCCAGTACTTC CASSLLTPQETQYF
NA TRBJ2-7 TRBV6-1 NA TGTGCCAGCAGTGAAAAAAGTACAGTCTCCTACGAGCAGTACTTC CASSEKSTVSYEQYF
NA TRBJ2-3 TRBV18 NA TGTGCCAGCTCACCCGGGATCGCAGATACGCAGTATTTT CASSPGIADTQYF